This passage covers 20 T cell receptor beta chains from one sample sequenced in a study of response to subunit inactivated influenza vaccine. MiXCR was run by TCRdb on the RT-PCR reads, yielding one entry per CDR3 protein. The profile shows 500,000 to 550,000 distinct CDR3 sequences, 20% to 25% of them singletons. This sample was shared with a second study, whose subject was T cells expressing NK-cell markers. From that second work: It was by 5'RACE template switching with UMIs that TCR beta cDNA was made.

The sample in question was CD4+ T cells sorted from PBMCs, obtained 12 days after vaccination. The origin of the receptors is a man in his fifties who received an inactivated influenza vaccine.

This chain uses TRBV6-1 with TRBJ2-3; D is unclear. Trimming took off 7 bases at V and 0 bases at J, with 5 bases between the two ends. This CDR3 is built from 12 residues. Germline CDR1 and CDR2: MNHNS and SASEGT. The CDR3 spells CASKSSTDTQYF. As DNA, the CDR3 is TGTGCCAGCAAATCTAGCACAGATACGCAGTATTTT.

This clonotype was observed a handful of times. This chain links TRBV4-1 with TRBJ2-5; D might be TRBD1 (6 bases). Germline assignment: CDR1 MGHRA and CDR2 YSYEKL. Trimming removed 1 base from V and 5 bases from J, with 14 bases in between. This CDR3 region has 15 residues. Here the CDR3 reads CASSQVGGGAETQYF. The CDR3 nucleotides read TGCGCCAGCAGCCAAGTTGGTGGGGGCGCGGAGACCCAGTACTTC.

The rearrangement links TRBV7-9 to TRBJ1-1; D is undetermined. The CDR3 length is 12 residues. Germline values: CDR1 SEHNR, CDR2 FQNEAQ (reference sequence). Trimming pared 2 bases from V and 3 bases from J, leaving 4 bases between. The CDR3 bases are TGTGCCAGCAGCTTATTCGACACTGAAGCTTTCTTT. Residues: CASSLFDTEAFF.

The genes are TRBV20-1 and TRBJ1-6, with unresolved D. The CDR3 consists of 13 residues. The germline V gene has CDR1 DFQATT and CDR2 SNEGSKA (reference sequence). Between the trimmed V and J ends, which lost 1 base and 7 bases, there was a span of 8 bases. Written as DNA, the CDR3 is TGCAGTGCTAGAGCCGACGGGAATTCACCCCTCCACTTT. Translation gives CSARADGNSPLHF.

The chain uses TRBV10-2 and TRBJ2-7; perhaps TRBD1 as D (7 bases). Per germline, CDR1 WSHSY and CDR2 SAAADI. The CDR3 is 13 amino acids. The germline V and J ends were trimmed by 8 bases and 3 bases, with 14 bases remaining between them. The CDR3 sequence: CASQGGQHYEQYF. Written as DNA, the CDR3 is TGCGCCAGCCAGGGGGGACAGCACTACGAGCAGTACTTC.

The gene calls are TRBV3-1 and TRBJ2-2; D is unresolved. The CDR3 length is 14 residues. V lost 7 bases and J 2 bases, leaving 11 bases between the germline ends. The V gene's germline CDR1 is LGHDT and CDR2 YNNKEL (reference sequence). This CDR3 reads CASNLASNTGELFF. DNA for the CDR3: TGTGCCAGCAACCTTGCTAGTAACACCGGGGAGCTGTTTTTT.

The chain employs TRBV12-3 or TRBV12-4 and TRBJ2-5, with unresolved D. CDR3 size: 14 residues. V dropped 6 bases and J dropped 3 bases, with 14 bases sitting between them. The CDR3 DNA reads as TGTGCCAGCAGCCATTTTTCTGTAAAAGAGACCCAGTACTTC. Translating gives CASSHFSVKETQYF.

This clonotype came up a few times. The gene calls are TRBV5-5 and TRBJ2-3; no clear D. V was clipped by 2 bases and J by 7 bases, with 20 bases between them. CDR3 size: 16 residues. Germline V gene lookup returns CDR1 SGHKS and CDR2 YYEKEE (reference sequence). The chain's CDR3 is CASSFPWQARINTQYF. The CDR3 coding sequence is TGTGCCAGCAGCTTCCCCTGGCAGGCCCGTATAAATACGCAGTATTTT. The full variable domain, completed using reference TRBV5-5 and TRBJ2-3, is DAGVTQSPTHLIKTRGQQVTLRCSPISGHKSVSWYQQVLGQGPQFIFQYYEKEERGRGNFPDRFSARQFPNYSSELNVNALLLGDSALYLCASSFPWQARINTQYFGPGTRLTVL.

The chain joins TRBV5-1 to TRBJ1-1; D not certain. Per germline, CDR1 SGHRS and CDR2 YFSETQ. The CDR3 is made up of 17 amino acids. Between the trimmed V and J ends, which lost 0 bases and 2 bases, there was a span of 17 bases. The CDR3 DNA reads TGCGCCAGCAGCTTGGGACTCCTCAGCGGCGCCAACACTGAAGCTTTCTTT. Its protein product is CASSLGLLSGANTEAFF.

This clonotype was seen only a few times. The genes are TRBV6-2 or TRBV6-3 and TRBJ2-3, with 14 nucleotides matching TRBD2. This CDR3 contains 15 residues. CDR1 MNHEY and CDR2 SVGEGT come from the germline V gene. J lost 4 bases, V lost 6 bases, and 3 bases had no gene match. The CDR3 loop is CASSGGLAGADTQYF. The DNA for the CDR3 is TGTGCCAGCAGCGGGGGACTAGCGGGGGCAGATACGCAGTATTTT.

This clonotype was seen only a few times. This sequence joins TRBV5-1 and TRBJ2-7; 7 bases are a match to TRBD2. The CDR3 covers 14 residues. J was trimmed by 3 bases and V by 0 bases; bases with no gene match: 3. Per germline, CDR1 SGHRS and CDR2 YFSETQ. The CDR3: CASSLEGTNYEQYF. DNA of the CDR3: TGCGCCAGCAGCTTGGAAGGGACTAACTACGAGCAGTACTTC. The full variable domain, rest sourced from reference TRBV5-1 and TRBJ2-7, is KAGVTQTPRYLIKTRGQQVTLSCSPISGHRSVSWYQQTPGQGLQFLFEYFSETQRNKGNFPGRFSGRQFSNSRSEMNVSTLELGDSALYLCASSLEGTNYEQYFGPGTRLTVT.

The chain couples TRBV20-1 to TRBJ2-7; the D gene is possibly TRBD1 (6 bases). V was trimmed by 2 bases and J by 3 bases, leaving 11 bases between them. The CDR3 sequence is 13 residues long. Germline loops: CDR1 DFQATT, CDR2 SNEGSKA (reference sequence). CDR3 in amino acids: CSARTGNVYEQYF. The CDR3 DNA reads TGCAGTGCTAGAACAGGGAACGTCTACGAGCAGTACTTC.

The chain links TRBV5-1 to TRBJ2-3, with 7 bases lining up with TRBD1. Trimming at V came to 6 bases and at J to 2 bases, leaving 6 bases not matched to a gene. The CDR3 has 14 amino acids. Germline CDR1 SGHRS, CDR2 YFSETQ. CDR3 DNA sequence: TGCGCCAGCAACACGGGACAGCCCACAGATACGCAGTATTTT. Encoded protein: CASNTGQPTDTQYF.

The V call is TRBV3-1, the J call TRBJ2-1, with TRBD2 identical over 9 bases. The CDR3 loop spans 16 amino acids. Germline trimming cut 0 bases from V and 5 bases from J; bases unmatched to any gene: 5. CDR1 and CDR2 from the germline V gene are LGHDT and YNNKEL (reference sequence). Here the CDR3 DNA reads TGTGCCAGCAGCCAAGAAGCGGGAGGCCTTGACAATGAGCAGTTCTTC. Its translation: CASSQEAGGLDNEQFF.

This clonotype was picked up a small number of times. The chain combines TRBV18 with TRBJ1-5, with D tentatively TRBD1 (6 bases). The CDR3 spans 17 residues. Germline V gene sequence: CDR1 KGHSH, CDR2 LQKENI. The V end was cut by 0 bases, the J end by 1 base, with 13 bases between. CDR3 loop: CASSPPGGAGSNQPQHF. In nucleotides, the CDR3 is TGTGCCAGCTCACCACCTGGGGGGGCCGGGAGCAATCAGCCCCAGCATTTT.

Written as DNA, the CDR3 is TGCAGCGTTGAGCAAACAGGGCATGGCTACACCTTC. Translating gives CSVEQTGHGYTF. V and J are TRBV29-1 and TRBJ1-2; D is perhaps TRBD1 (6 bases). The CDR3 is made up of 12 amino acids. V was cut by 3 bases and J by 6 bases, with 11 bases left in between. Germline V CDR1 and CDR2: SQVTM, ANQGSEA.

The rearrangement joins TRBV12-3 or TRBV12-4 to TRBJ2-3, with D perhaps TRBD1 (6 bases). Deletions cut 1 base from V and 2 bases from J, with 10 bases between. The CDR3 is 15 amino acids. The CDR3 loop reads CASSLVQGTTDTQYF. The CDR3 DNA reads TGTGCCAGCAGTTTAGTGCAGGGGACCACAGATACGCAGTATTTT.

The table lists this clonotype with a few counts. V gene TRBV12-3 or TRBV12-4 combines with J gene TRBJ2-1; 11 bases fit TRBD2. CDR3 length: 16 amino acids. Trimming removed 6 bases from V and 8 bases from J; junction bases left unmatched: 12. CDR3 in amino acids: CASRPSTSGSGDEQFF. CDR3 DNA sequence: TGTGCCAGCAGACCCTCAACTAGCGGGAGTGGCGATGAGCAGTTCTTC.

The chain carries TRBV18 and TRBJ2-7, with TRBD2 matching 7 bases. There are 14 residues in the CDR3. The germline V gene has CDR1 KGHSH and CDR2 LQKENI. The V gene end was trimmed by 3 bases and the J gene end by 3 bases; junction bases not matched to a gene: 5. CDR3 sequence (DNA): TGTGCCAGCTCACCGGCGGGGGTGGACTACGAGCAGTACTTC. Translated, it gives CASSPAGVDYEQYF.

The chain carries TRBV11-2 and TRBJ1-1, with D possibly being TRBD1 (6 bases). V shed 5 bases and J shed 1 base, with 14 bases lying between them. CDR3 length: 15 residues. CDR1 SGHAT and CDR2 FQNNGV come from the germline V gene. DNA for the CDR3: TGTGCCAGCAGCCAACTAGGAGGGGGGAACACTGAAGCTTTCTTT. This codes for CASSQLGGGNTEAFF. The variable domain in full, with the rest retrieved from reference TRBV11-2 and TRBJ1-1, is EAGVAQSPRYKIIEKRQSVAFWCNPISGHATLYWYQQILGQGPKLLIQFQNNGVVDDSQLPKDRFSAERLKGVDSTLKIQPAKLEDSAVYLCASSQLGGGNTEAFFGQGTRLTVV.